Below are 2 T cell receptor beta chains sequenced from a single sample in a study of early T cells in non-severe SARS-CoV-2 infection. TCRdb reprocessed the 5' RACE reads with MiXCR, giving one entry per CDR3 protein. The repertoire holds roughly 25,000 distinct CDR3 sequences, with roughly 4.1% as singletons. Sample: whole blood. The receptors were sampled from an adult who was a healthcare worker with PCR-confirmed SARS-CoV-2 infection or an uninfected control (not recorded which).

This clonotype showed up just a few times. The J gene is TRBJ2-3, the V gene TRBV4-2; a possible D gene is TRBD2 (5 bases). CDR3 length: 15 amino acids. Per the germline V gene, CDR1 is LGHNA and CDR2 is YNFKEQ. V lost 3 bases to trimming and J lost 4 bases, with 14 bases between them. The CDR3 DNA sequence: TGTGCCAGCAGCCACCTAACTAGGGATCCAGATACGCAGTATTTT. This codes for CASSHLTRDPDTQYF.

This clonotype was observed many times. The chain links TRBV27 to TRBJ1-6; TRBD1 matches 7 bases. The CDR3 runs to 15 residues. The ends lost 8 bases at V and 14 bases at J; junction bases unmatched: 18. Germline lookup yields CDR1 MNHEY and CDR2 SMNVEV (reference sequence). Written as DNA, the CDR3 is TGTGCCAGCCGAGTAACCGGGACAGCGCGTTGGGCCCTCCACTTT. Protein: CASRVTGTARWALHF.